These 14 T cell receptor beta chains originate from one sample sequenced in a study of blood T cells in healthy people across ages. The authors ran a second PCR of roughly 6 to 12 cycles using a sample-barcoded 5' primer and a J-beta primer mix. TCRdb reprocessed the 5' RACE reads with MiXCR, giving one entry per CDR3 protein. The sample has 1.5 million to 2 million distinct CDR3 sequences, 39% seen once. The sample consisted of blood. These receptors were obtained from a human donor in good health.

This clonotype was seen once. A read error may account for a junction end that differs from germline. The gene calls are TRBV7-3 and TRBJ1-1; TRBD1 is a possible D gene (6 bases). CDR1 and CDR2 (germline): SGHTA, FQGTGA. The CDR3 totals 13 residues. The CDR3 loop reads CASGGHANTGAFF. The CDR3 region has the DNA TGTGCCAGCGGGGGACACGCGAACACTGGAGCTTTCTTT.

This chain connects TRBV4-2 to TRBJ2-3, with TRBD2 matching 12 bases. V shed 0 bases, J shed 0 bases, and the junction held 10 bases outside the gene matches. CDR1 is LGHNA, CDR2 YNFKEQ, per germline. The CDR3 runs to 20 residues. DNA for the CDR3: TGTGCCAGCAGCCAAGACCCTACTAGCGGGGGGATCTTTAGCACAGATACGCAGTATTTT. Translated: CASSQDPTSGGIFSTDTQYF.

The rearrangement uses TRBV9 and TRBJ1-6; TRBD1 aligns across 10 bases. Trimming took 5 bases from V and 5 from J; bases not matched to a gene: 1. This CDR3 is 14 amino acids long. Germline assignment: CDR1 SGDLS and CDR2 YYNGEE. The CDR3 DNA sequence: TGTGCCAGCAGGGGACAGGGGAATAATTCACCCCTCCACTTT. Protein sequence: CASRGQGNNSPLHF.

The chain joins TRBV5-1 to TRBJ1-2; 9 nucleotides align to TRBD1. The CDR3 totals 14 residues. Trimming took 4 bases from V and 6 from J; bases not matched to a gene: 7. The germline gives CDR1 SGHRS, CDR2 YFSETQ. The CDR3 nucleotides read TGCGCCAGCAGCCCGGGACAGGGTTCGAATGGCTACACCTTC. Protein product: CASSPGQGSNGYTF.

The chain links TRBV3-1 to TRBJ2-3; 9 bases map to TRBD2. The CDR3 spans 19 residues. The J segment lost 2 bases and the V segment lost 3 bases, leaving 15 bases of the junction unmatched. Germline V gene sequence: CDR1 LGHDT, CDR2 YNNKEL (reference sequence). Here the CDR3 DNA reads TGTGCCAGCAGCCAGGACATACGACGAGCGGGGGGTTTCACAGATACGCAGTATTTT. Amino acids: CASSQDIRRAGGFTDTQYF.

This clonotype appeared a few times. The V gene is TRBV27, the J gene TRBJ2-4, with a weak D call TRBD1 (6 bases). The DNA end favors TRBJ2-7, so the J call may be wrong. CDR1 and CDR2 from the germline V gene are MNHEY and SMNVEV (reference sequence). The CDR3 is 14 amino acids. CDR3 amino acids: CASSLSGTPYEQYF. DNA of the CDR3: TGTGCCAGCAGTTTATCCGGGACACCCTACGAGCAGTACTTC.

At least ten counts were recorded for this clonotype. The chain is built from TRBV6-1 and TRBJ2-3; 12 nucleotides agree with TRBD2. V lost 2 bases, J lost 4 bases, and 1 base stayed unmatched. This CDR3 has 15 residues. The V gene's germline CDR1 is MNHNS and CDR2 SASEGT. CDR3: CASSELAGGPDTQYF. DNA of the CDR3: TGTGCCAGCAGTGAACTAGCGGGGGGGCCAGATACGCAGTATTTT.

This clonotype was found a few times. The rearrangement links TRBV7-2 to TRBJ2-5; 7 nucleotides align to TRBD2. The CDR3 runs 16 residues. The ends lost 3 bases at V and 2 bases at J; junction bases unmatched: 9. The V gene's germline CDR1 is SGHTA and CDR2 FQGNSA. CDR3 amino acids: CASSFLGKRGQETQYF. DNA for the CDR3: TGTGCCAGCAGCTTCCTTGGGAAGCGGGGACAAGAGACCCAGTACTTC. The variable domain in full, completed from reference TRBV7-2 and TRBJ2-5, reads GAGVSQSPSNKVTEKGKDVELRCDPISGHTALYWYRQSLGQGLEFLIYFQGNSAPDKSGLPSDRFSAERTGGSVSTLTIQRTQQEDSAVYLCASSFLGKRGQETQYFGPGTRLLVL.

The chain joins TRBV6-2 or TRBV6-3 to TRBJ2-1; the match to TRBD2 covers 10 bases. The trim removed 5 bases at V and 10 bases at J, leaving 17 bases unmatched. Looked up from germline, CDR1 is MNHEY and CDR2 is SVGEGT. This CDR3 contains 17 residues. For the CDR3, the DNA is TGTGCCAGCAGTCCCATAGGCGAGCGGGGGGGCCTAGTCGAGCAGTTCTTC. Translation: CASSPIGERGGLVEQFF.

This clonotype was observed a handful of times. V gene TRBV7-6 combines with J gene TRBJ1-4, with 12 bases matching TRBD1. Germline V gene data show CDR1 as SGHVS and CDR2 as FNYEAQ. Losses at the gene ends were 0 bases for V and 10 bases for J; bases not matched to a gene: 3. The CDR3 sequence is 15 residues long. CDR3: CASSLAGTGGGKLFF. The CDR3, as DNA: TGTGCCAGCAGCTTAGCTGGGACAGGGGGCGGAAAACTGTTTTTT. Full variable domain (outside the CDR3, taken from reference TRBV7-6 and TRBJ1-4): GAGVSQSPRYKVTKRGQDVALRCDPISGHVSLYWYRQALGQGPEFLTYFNYEAQQDKSGLPNDRFSAERPEGSISTLTIQRTEQRDSAMYRCASSLAGTGGGKLFFGSGTQLSVL.

The rearrangement uses TRBV6-2 or TRBV6-3 and TRBJ1-4; 7 nucleotides line up with TRBD1. With V trimmed by 7 bases and J by 7 bases, 27 bases remained unmatched. This CDR3 comprises 20 residues. Germline V gene sequence: CDR1 MNHEY, CDR2 SVGEGT. The CDR3 protein is CASTLGLGLGGGPRSEKLFF. DNA of the CDR3: TGTGCCAGCACCCTTGGGCTGGGACTAGGGGGCGGCCCAAGAAGTGAAAAACTGTTTTTT.

This clonotype appeared a few times. The chain carries TRBV4-3 and TRBJ1-5; possibly TRBD1 for D (6 bases). The V end was cut by 0 bases, the J end by 2 bases, with 11 bases between. Germline V gene data show CDR1 as LGHNA and CDR2 as YSLEER. The CDR3 runs 16 residues. The DNA for the CDR3 is TGCGCCAGCAGCCAAGATTCAGGGGATGGCAATCAGCCCCAGCATTTT. It specifies CASSQDSGDGNQPQHF.

This clonotype was seen only a few times. The chain recombines TRBV7-2 with TRBJ2-7, with D tentatively TRBD1 (6 bases). CDR3 length: 17 amino acids. V dropped 5 bases and J dropped 4 bases, with 24 bases sitting between them. Germline V lookup: CDR1 SGHTA, CDR2 FQGNSA. CDR3 region: CASSTREWGQSRYEQYF. The DNA for the CDR3 is TGTGCCAGCAGCACGCGCGAATGGGGACAAAGTAGGTACGAGCAGTACTTC.

The V gene is TRBV7-9, the J gene TRBJ2-3, with TRBD1 identical over 8 bases. Germline V gene sequence: CDR1 SEHNR, CDR2 FQNEAQ (reference sequence). CDR3 length: 17 residues. Trimming removed 1 base from V and 2 bases from J; junction bases left unmatched: 8. The CDR3 loop reads CASSLGGETGATDTQYF. The CDR3 DNA follows: TGTGCCAGCAGCTTAGGAGGTGAGACAGGGGCCACAGATACGCAGTATTTT.